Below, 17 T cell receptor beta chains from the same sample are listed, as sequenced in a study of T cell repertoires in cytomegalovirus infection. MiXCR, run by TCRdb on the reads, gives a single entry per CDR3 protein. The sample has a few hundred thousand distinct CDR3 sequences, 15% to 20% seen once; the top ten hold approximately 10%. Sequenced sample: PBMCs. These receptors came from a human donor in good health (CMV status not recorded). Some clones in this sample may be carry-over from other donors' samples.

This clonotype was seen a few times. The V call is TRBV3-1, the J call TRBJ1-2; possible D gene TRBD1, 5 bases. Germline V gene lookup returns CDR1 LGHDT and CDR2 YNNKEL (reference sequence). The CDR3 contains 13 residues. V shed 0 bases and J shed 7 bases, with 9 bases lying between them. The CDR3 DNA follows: TGTGCCAGCAGCCAAGACAGGGAGAGTGGCTACACCTTC. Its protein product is CASSQDRESGYTF. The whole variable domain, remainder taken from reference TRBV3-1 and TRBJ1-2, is DTAVSQTPKYLVTQMGNDKSIKCEQNLGHDTMYWYKQDSKKFLKIMFSYNNKELIINETVPNRFSPKSPDKAHLNLHINSLELGDSAVYFCASSQDRESGYTFGSGTRLTVV.

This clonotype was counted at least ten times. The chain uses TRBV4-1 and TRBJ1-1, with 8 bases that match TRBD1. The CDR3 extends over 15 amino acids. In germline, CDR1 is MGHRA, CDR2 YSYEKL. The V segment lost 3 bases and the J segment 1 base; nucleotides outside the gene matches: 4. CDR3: CASSHRTGRNTEAFF. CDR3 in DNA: TGCGCCAGCAGCCACAGGACAGGGAGGAACACTGAAGCTTTCTTT.

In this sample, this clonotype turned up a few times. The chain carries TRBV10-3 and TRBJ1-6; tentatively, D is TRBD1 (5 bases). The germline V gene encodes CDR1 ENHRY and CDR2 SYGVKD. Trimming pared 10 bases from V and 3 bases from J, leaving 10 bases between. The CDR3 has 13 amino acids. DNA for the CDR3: TGTGCCAGCTCGGGGGGCTATAATTCACCCCTCCACTTT. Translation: CASSGGYNSPLHF.

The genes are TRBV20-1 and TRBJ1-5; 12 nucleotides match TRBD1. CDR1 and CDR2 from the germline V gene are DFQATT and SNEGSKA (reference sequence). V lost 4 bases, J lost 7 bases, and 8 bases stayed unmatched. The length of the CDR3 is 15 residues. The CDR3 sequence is CSATRDRGLGQPQHF. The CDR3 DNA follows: TGCAGTGCTACCCGGGACAGGGGGCTTGGGCAGCCCCAGCATTTT.

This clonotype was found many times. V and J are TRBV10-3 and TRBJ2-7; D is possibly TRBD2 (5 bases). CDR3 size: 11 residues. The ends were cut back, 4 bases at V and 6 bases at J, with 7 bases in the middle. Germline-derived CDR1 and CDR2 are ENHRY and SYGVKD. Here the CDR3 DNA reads TGTGCCATCAGTGCGGGGTCCGAGCAGTACTTC. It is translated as CAISAGSEQYF.

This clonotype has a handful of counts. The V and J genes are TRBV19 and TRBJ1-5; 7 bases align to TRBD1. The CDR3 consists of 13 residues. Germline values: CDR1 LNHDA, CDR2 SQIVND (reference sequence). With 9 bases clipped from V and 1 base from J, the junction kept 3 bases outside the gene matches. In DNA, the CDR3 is TGTGCCAGGTACAGGGGAAGCAATCAGCCCCAGCATTTT. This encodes CARYRGSNQPQHF.

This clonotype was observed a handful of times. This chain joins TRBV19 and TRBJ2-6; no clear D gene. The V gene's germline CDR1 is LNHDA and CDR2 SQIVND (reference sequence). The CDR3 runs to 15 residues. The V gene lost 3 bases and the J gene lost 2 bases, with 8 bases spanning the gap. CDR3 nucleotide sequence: TGTGCCAGTAGTATGGCCAGAACTGGGGCCAACGTCCTGACTTTC. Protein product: CASSMARTGANVLTF.

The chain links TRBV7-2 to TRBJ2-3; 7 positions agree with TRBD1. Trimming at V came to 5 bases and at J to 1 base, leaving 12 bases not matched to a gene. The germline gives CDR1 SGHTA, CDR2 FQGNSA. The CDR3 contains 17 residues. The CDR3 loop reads CASSPHGQAARTDTQYF. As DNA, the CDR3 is TGTGCCAGCAGCCCCCATGGACAGGCAGCCCGCACAGATACGCAGTATTTT.

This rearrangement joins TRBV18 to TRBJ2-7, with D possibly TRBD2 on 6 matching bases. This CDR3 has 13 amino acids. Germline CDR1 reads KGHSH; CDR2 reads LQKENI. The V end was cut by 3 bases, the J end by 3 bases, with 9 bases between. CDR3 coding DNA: TGTGCCAGCTCACCCCGGGACTTCTACGAGCAGTACTTC. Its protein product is CASSPRDFYEQYF.

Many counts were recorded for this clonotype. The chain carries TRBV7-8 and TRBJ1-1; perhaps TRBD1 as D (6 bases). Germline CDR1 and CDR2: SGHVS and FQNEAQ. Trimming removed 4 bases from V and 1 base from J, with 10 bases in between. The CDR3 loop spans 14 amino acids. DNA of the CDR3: TGTGCCAGCAGCTCGGGACACCCGAACACTGAAGCTTTCTTT. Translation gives CASSSGHPNTEAFF.

The CDR3 loop reads CASGPPPSEQFF. For the CDR3, the DNA is TGTGCTAGTGGCCCCCCCCCCTCGGAGCAGTTCTTC. The J gene is TRBJ2-1, the V gene TRBV12-5, with D unresolved. Germline CDR1 is LGHNT and CDR2 is FRNRAP. The CDR3 extends over 12 amino acids. V dropped 6 bases and J dropped 10 bases, with 13 bases sitting between them.

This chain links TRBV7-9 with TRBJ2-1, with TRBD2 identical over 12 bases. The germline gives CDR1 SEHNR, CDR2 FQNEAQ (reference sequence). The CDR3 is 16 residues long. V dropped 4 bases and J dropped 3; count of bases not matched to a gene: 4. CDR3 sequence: CASSYRTSGNYNEQFF. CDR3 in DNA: TGTGCCAGCAGCTACCGGACTAGCGGGAACTACAATGAGCAGTTCTTC. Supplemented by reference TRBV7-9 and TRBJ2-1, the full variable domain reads DTGVSQNPRHKITKRGQNVTFRCDPISEHNRLYWYRQTLGQGPEFLTYFQNEAQLEKSRLLSDRFSAERPKGSFSTLEIQRTEQGDSAMYLCASSYRTSGNYNEQFFGPGTRLTVL.

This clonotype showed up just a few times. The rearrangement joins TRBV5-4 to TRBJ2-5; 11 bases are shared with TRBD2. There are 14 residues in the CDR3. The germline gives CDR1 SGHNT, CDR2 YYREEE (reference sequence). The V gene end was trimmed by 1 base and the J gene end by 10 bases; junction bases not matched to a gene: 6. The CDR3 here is CASSLRTSGSYQYF. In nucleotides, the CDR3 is TGTGCCAGCAGCTTGCGTACTAGCGGGAGTTACCAGTACTTC.

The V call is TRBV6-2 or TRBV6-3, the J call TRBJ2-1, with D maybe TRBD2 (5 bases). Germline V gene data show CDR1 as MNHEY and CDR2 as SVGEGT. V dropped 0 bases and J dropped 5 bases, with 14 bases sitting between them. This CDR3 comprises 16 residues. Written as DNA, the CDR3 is TGTGCCAGCAGTTACTCGGCGGGTGATTTAAACAATGAGCAGTTCTTC. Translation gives CASSYSAGDLNNEQFF.

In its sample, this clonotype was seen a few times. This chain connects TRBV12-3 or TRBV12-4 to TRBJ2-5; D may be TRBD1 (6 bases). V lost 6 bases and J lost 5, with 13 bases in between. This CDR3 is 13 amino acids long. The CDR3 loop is CASRSTGRETQYF. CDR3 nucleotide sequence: TGTGCCAGCAGATCTACAGGGCGGGAGACCCAGTACTTC.

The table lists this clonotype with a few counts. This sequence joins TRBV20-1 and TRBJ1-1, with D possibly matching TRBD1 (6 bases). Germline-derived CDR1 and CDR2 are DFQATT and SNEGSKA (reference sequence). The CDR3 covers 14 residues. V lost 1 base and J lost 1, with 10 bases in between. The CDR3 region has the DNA TGCAGTGCTAGAGCGGGCAGGGGGAACACTGAAGCTTTCTTT. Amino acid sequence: CSARAGRGNTEAFF.

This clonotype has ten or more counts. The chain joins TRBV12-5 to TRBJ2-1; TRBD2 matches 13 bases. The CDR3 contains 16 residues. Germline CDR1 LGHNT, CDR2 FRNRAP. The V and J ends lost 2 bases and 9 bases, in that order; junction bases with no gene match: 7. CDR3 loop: CASGLSGLAGEGEQFF. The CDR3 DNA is TGTGCTAGTGGTTTGAGCGGACTAGCGGGAGAGGGTGAGCAGTTCTTC.